The T cell receptor (beta chain) under discussion was sequenced for a study of blood T cells in healthy people across ages. Study results and caveats: The study found more naive CD4+ cells and higher diversity in long-lived than aged donors.

This clonotype has a handful of counts. Its specificity is not known. The V gene lost 1 base and the J gene lost 6 bases, with 12 bases spanning the gap. Looked up from germline, CDR1 is SGHAT and CDR2 is FQNNGV. The CDR3 consists of 14 residues. Through a sample-barcoded 5' primer and a J-beta primer mix, a second PCR was run for about 7 to 12 cycles. TCRdb passed the 5' RACE reads through MiXCR, listing each CDR3 protein once. The sample shows some 1.4 million distinct CDR3 sequences, around two fifths of them seen only once. J is TRBJ1-2 and V is TRBV11-2; D gene unclear. Sequencing was done on a sample of blood. The source is a woman between 18 and 30 years old in good health. CDR3 loop: CASSLVAQIHGYTF. CDR3 nucleotide sequence: TGTGCCAGCAGCTTAGTAGCACAGATACATGGCTACACCTTC. The full variable domain, with the rest looked up from reference TRBV11-2 and TRBJ1-2, is EAGVAQSPRYKIIEKRQSVAFWCNPISGHATLYWYQQILGQGPKLLIQFQNNGVVDDSQLPKDRFSAERLKGVDSTLKIQPAKLEDSAVYLCASSLVAQIHGYTFGSGTRLTVV.